The next 9 T cell receptor beta chains were all read from a single sample in a study of T cells after yellow fever vaccination. One entry per CDR3 protein results from TCRdb running MiXCR on the 5' RACE reads. Of 500,000 to 700,000 distinct CDR3 sequences listed, 15% to 20% are singletons. The sample in question was PBMCs, obtained 15 days after the yellow fever booster vaccination. The origin of the receptors is a man aged 25-40 years who received the YFV17D yellow fever vaccine.

The rearrangement links TRBV7-2 to TRBJ2-1; 7 bases match TRBD1. Germline lookup yields CDR1 SGHTA and CDR2 FQGNSA. The CDR3 length is 15 residues. The trim removed 5 bases at V and 3 bases at J, leaving 7 bases unmatched. In DNA form, the CDR3 reads TGTGCCAGCAGCCTAGGGGGCGTCTTCTACAATGAGCAGTTCTTC. As protein: CASSLGGVFYNEQFF.

The rearrangement joins TRBV19 to TRBJ1-3; D gene uncertain. Germline V gene data show CDR1 as LNHDA and CDR2 as SQIVND (reference sequence). The V and J ends lost 3 bases and 0 bases respectively, with 9 bases between them. The length of the CDR3 is 15 residues. Written as DNA, the CDR3 is TGTGCCAGTAGTATCGTCGCCATCTCTGGAAACACCATATATTTT. This gives the protein CASSIVAISGNTIYF.

This sequence joins TRBV9 and TRBJ1-2; D is undetermined. The germline V gene has CDR1 SGDLS and CDR2 YYNGEE. This CDR3 is built from 15 residues. The V end was cut by 2 bases, the J end by 3 bases, with 14 bases between. The CDR3 DNA follows: TGTGCCAGCAGCGTCGAGGGCGCTTCATACTATGGCTACACCTTC. This gives the protein CASSVEGASYYGYTF. Full variable domain (missing parts from reference TRBV9 and TRBJ1-2): DSGVTQTPKHLITATGQRVTLRCSPRSGDLSVYWYQQSLDQGLQFLIQYYNGEERAKGNILERFSAQQFPDLHSELNLSSLELGDSALYFCASSVEGASYYGYTFGSGTRLTVV.

The gene calls are TRBV11-3 and TRBJ2-2; TRBD1 matches 9 bases. Unmatched junction bases numbered 1, after V lost 10 bases and J lost 1 base. Germline CDR1 reads SGHNT; CDR2 reads YENEEA. This CDR3 spans 13 amino acids. The DNA of the CDR3 is TGTGCCACGGGACAGGGGAACACCGGGGAGCTGTTTTTT. Amino acid sequence: CATGQGNTGELFF.

This clonotype was found a few times. The chain carries TRBV28 and TRBJ2-3; 13 positions agree with TRBD2. V dropped 4 bases and J dropped 2; count of bases not matched to a gene: 15. Germline V gene sequence: CDR1 MDHEN, CDR2 SYDVKM. This CDR3 comprises 20 residues. The CDR3 coding sequence is TGTGCCAGCAGTTACGGACTAGCGGGAGCCCCGATTACTTCCACAGATACGCAGTATTTT. Translating it yields CASSYGLAGAPITSTDTQYF.

In its sample, this clonotype was seen a few times. The V and J genes are TRBV6-1 and TRBJ2-5; the D is unclear. CDR3 length: 14 residues. The V gene's germline CDR1 is MNHNS and CDR2 SASEGT. With 2 bases removed from V and 1 base from J, the gap between germline ends came to 8 bases. The chain's CDR3 is CASSERSAQETQYF. For the CDR3, the DNA is TGTGCCAGCAGTGAACGGTCAGCCCAAGAGACCCAGTACTTC.

The genes are TRBV5-1 and TRBJ2-2, with TRBD2 as a possible D gene (6 bases). Germline lookup yields CDR1 SGHRS and CDR2 YFSETQ. The CDR3 consists of 16 residues. V dropped 6 bases and J dropped 6 bases, with 21 bases sitting between them. CDR3 DNA sequence: TGCGCCAGCACCACTCCGCGTGGAGGGCGACCCGGGGAGCTGTTTTTT. Its translation: CASTTPRGGRPGELFF. The entire variable domain, with the rest obtained from reference TRBV5-1 and TRBJ2-2, is as follows: KAGVTQTPRYLIKTRGQQVTLSCSPISGHRSVSWYQQTPGQGLQFLFEYFSETQRNKGNFPGRFSGRQFSNSRSEMNVSTLELGDSALYLCASTTPRGGRPGELFFGEGSRLTVL.

This clonotype was seen a handful of times. This chain uses TRBV7-2 with TRBJ2-3, with D tentatively TRBD2 (5 bases). Germline V lookup: CDR1 SGHTA, CDR2 FQGNSA. The CDR3 consists of 15 residues. V was shortened by 1 base and J by 6 bases, with 14 bases between the two germline ends. This chain's CDR3 is CASSLGGPGRDTQYF. The CDR3 nucleotides read TGTGCCAGCAGCTTAGGCGGGCCGGGCCGGGATACGCAGTATTTT.

This clonotype was counted a few times. V and J are TRBV18 and TRBJ1-1; TRBD1 aligns across 11 bases. V was pared by 5 bases and J by 7 bases, with 9 bases of the junction left unmatched. Germline V lookup: CDR1 KGHSH, CDR2 LQKENI. The CDR3 is 15 amino acids. CDR3 in amino acids: CASSSRRDRGFEAFF. The CDR3 DNA reads as TGTGCCAGCTCATCCCGCCGGGACAGGGGGTTTGAAGCTTTCTTT.